Presented here are 18 T cell receptor beta chains from one specimen sequenced in a study of cytomegalovirus exposure and HLA in healthy donors. PCR was performed using 60 Vbeta and 13 Jbeta primers. Sequenced by immunoSEQ multiplex PCR; TCRdb stores in-frame clones only, minus some. The repertoire holds 150,000 to 200,000 clones, with approximately 81% as singletons. The specimen sequenced was PBMCs. The receptors come from a boy aged 5 to 17 in good health and CMV-seronegative.

The rearrangement joins TRBV5-1 to TRBJ2-3; no reliable D call. Trimming took 4 bases from V and 1 from J, leaving 7 bases between them. This CDR3 spans 13 amino acids. Germline CDR1 and CDR2: SGHRS and YFSETQ. CDR3 coding DNA: TGCGCCAGCAGCCCAGGTGGCACAGATACGCAGTATTTT. It translates to CASSPGGTDTQYF.

This sequence joins TRBV9 and TRBJ2-7, with 12 bases that match TRBD1. After removal of 3 bases from V and 4 bases from J, the junction contained 5 bases not matched to a gene. Germline CDR1 and CDR2: SGDLS and YYNGEE. The CDR3 is 15 amino acids. CDR3 sequence: CASSGGTGGGYEQYF. In nucleotides, the CDR3 is TGTGCCAGCAGCGGGGGGACAGGGGGCGGTTACGAGCAGTACTTC.

This clone came up once. The chain joins TRBV19 to TRBJ2-2; 9 positions agree with TRBD2. The CDR3 has 15 residues. Germline-derived CDR1 and CDR2 are LNHDA and SQIVND (reference sequence). V was clipped by 7 bases and J by 7 bases; unmatched bases: 10. CDR3 sequence reads: CASTPLAGVSGELFF. CDR3 bases: TGTGCCAGTACCCCCTTAGCGGGAGTCAGCGGGGAGCTGTTTTTT.

J is TRBJ1-4 and V is TRBV6-1; 10 positions agree with TRBD1. Germline values: CDR1 MNHNS, CDR2 SASEGT. This CDR3 spans 14 amino acids. V trimming: 5 bases; J trimming: 5 bases; junction bases outside the gene matches: 2. CDR3 amino acids: CASSMGQGNEKLFF. CDR3 nucleotide sequence: TGTGCCAGCAGTATGGGACAGGGGAATGAAAAACTGTTTTTT.

The chain uses TRBV28 and TRBJ2-5, with 7 bases that match TRBD2. V was clipped by 5 bases and J by 3 bases; unmatched bases: 6. The V gene's germline CDR1 is MDHEN and CDR2 SYDVKM. The CDR3 runs to 14 residues. The CDR3 loop is CASSPSGREETQYF. For the CDR3, the DNA is TGTGCCAGCAGTCCTTCGGGGAGGGAAGAGACCCAGTACTTC.

Only a few counts were recorded for this clone. V and J are TRBV4-3 and TRBJ1-1; D is possibly TRBD1 (5 bases). Between the trimmed V and J ends, which lost 4 bases and 0 bases, there was a span of 9 bases. There are 14 residues in the CDR3. Germline values: CDR1 LGHNA, CDR2 YSLEER. The CDR3 is CASSPTDMNTEAFF. In DNA, the CDR3 is TGCGCCAGCAGCCCGACAGACATGAACACTGAAGCTTTCTTT.

The chain uses TRBV27 and TRBJ2-1; 7 bases agree with TRBD1. Germline V gene lookup returns CDR1 MNHEY and CDR2 SMNVEV (reference sequence). J was trimmed by 2 bases and V by 5 bases; bases with no gene match: 3. This CDR3 is built from 14 residues. The CDR3 nucleotides are TGTGCCAGCAGTATGGACAGGACCTACAATGAGCAGTTCTTC. Translated, it gives CASSMDRTYNEQFF.

This clone has a handful of counts. The V call is TRBV30, the J call TRBJ1-6; tentative D call: TRBD1 (5 bases). CDR3 length: 14 amino acids. From germline, CDR1 is GTSNPN and CDR2 SVGIG (reference sequence). V was pared by 8 bases and J by 5 bases, with 16 bases between. CDR3 protein: CAGARGGNNSPLHF. The CDR3 DNA sequence: TGTGCCGGGGCCCGGGGGGGAAATAATTCACCCCTCCACTTT.

This chain uses TRBV7-9 with TRBJ2-7, with D uncertain. Trimming took 3 bases from V and 5 from J, leaving 5 bases between them. This CDR3 is built from 11 residues. From germline, CDR1 is SEHNR and CDR2 FQNEAQ (reference sequence). CDR3 amino acids: CASSFQDEQYF. In nucleotides, the CDR3 is TGTGCCAGCAGCTTTCAGGACGAGCAGTACTTC.

The V call is TRBV30, the J call TRBJ1-6; D perhaps matches TRBD1 (5 bases). Germline values: CDR1 GTSNPN, CDR2 SVGIG (reference sequence). This CDR3 has 12 amino acids. The ends were cut back, 2 bases at V and 11 bases at J, with 10 bases in the middle. The CDR3 protein is CAWSLGGAPLHF. CDR3 in DNA: TGTGCCTGGAGTCTCGGGGGGGCACCCCTCCACTTT.

This clone appeared a single time. V gene TRBV6-5 combines with J gene TRBJ2-3; 8 bases match TRBD2. Per germline, CDR1 MNHEY and CDR2 SVGAGI. CDR3 length: 15 residues. J gave up 6 bases and V 5 bases, and 10 bases lay outside the gene matches. This CDR3 reads CASSPRGGATDTQYF. The DNA of the CDR3 is TGTGCCAGCAGTCCCCGGGGGGGGGCGACGGATACGCAGTATTTT.

V and J are TRBV27 and TRBJ1-2; no firm D call. Trimming shortened V by 6 bases and J by 4 bases, and 9 bases separated the two germline ends. Germline V gives CDR1 MNHEY, CDR2 SMNVEV (reference sequence). The CDR3 sequence is 12 residues long. DNA of the CDR3: TGTGCCAGCAGCCACACGGGCTATGGCTACACCTTC. Protein product: CASSHTGYGYTF.

The chain uses TRBV7-2 and TRBJ2-7, with TRBD1 matching over 7 bases. The V gene end was trimmed by 3 bases and the J gene end by 2 bases; junction bases not matched to a gene: 4. The CDR3 length is 14 residues. Germline lookup yields CDR1 SGHTA and CDR2 FQGNSA. The CDR3 nucleotides read TGTGCCAGCAGCTTGGGGACAGTAACCTACGAGCAGTACTTC. It encodes CASSLGTVTYEQYF. Combining the CDR3 with reference TRBV7-2 and TRBJ2-7 gives the whole variable domain GAGVSQSPSNKVTEKGKDVELRCDPISGHTALYWYRQSLGQGLEFLIYFQGNSAPDKSGLPSDRFSAERTGGSVSTLTIQRTQQEDSAVYLCASSLGTVTYEQYFGPGTRLTVT.

A single count supports this clone. V is TRBV6-6 and J is TRBJ2-7, with 11 bases that match TRBD1. CDR1 is MNHNY, CDR2 SVGAGI, per germline (reference sequence). Germline trimming cut 0 bases from V and 3 bases from J; bases unmatched to any gene: 1. This CDR3 is 15 amino acids long. This CDR3 reads CASSYSGTGGYEQYF. The CDR3 region has the DNA TGTGCCAGCAGTTACTCCGGGACAGGGGGCTACGAGCAGTACTTC.

The gene calls are TRBV11-2 and TRBJ2-1, with D perhaps TRBD2 (6 bases). The CDR3 sequence is 14 residues long. Trimming left V 4 bases short and J 6 bases short, with 13 bases between. Germline CDR1 and CDR2: SGHAT and FQNNGV. The DNA for the CDR3 is TGTGCCAGCAGCTACCTGACTAGTACCAATGAGCAGTTCTTC. This sequence encodes CASSYLTSTNEQFF.

This chain links TRBV5-1 with TRBJ2-3; D gene ambiguous. This CDR3 is built from 14 residues. The germline V and J ends were trimmed by 0 bases and 0 bases, with 5 bases remaining between them. The germline V gene has CDR1 SGHRS and CDR2 YFSETQ. The CDR3 DNA reads as TGCGCCAGCAGCTTGGAGCGTAGCACAGATACGCAGTATTTT. It yields the protein CASSLERSTDTQYF. Looking up the rest from reference TRBV5-1 and TRBJ2-3 gives the full variable domain: KAGVTQTPRYLIKTRGQQVTLSCSPISGHRSVSWYQQTPGQGLQFLFEYFSETQRNKGNFPGRFSGRQFSNSRSEMNVSTLELGDSALYLCASSLERSTDTQYFGPGTRLTVL.

This clone was observed a single time. This rearrangement joins TRBV30 to TRBJ2-5; 9 positions match TRBD2. This CDR3 is built from 14 residues. CDR1 GTSNPN and CDR2 SVGIG come from the germline V gene (reference sequence). V lost 2 bases to trimming and J lost 4 bases; unmatched junction nucleotides: 5. Here the CDR3 DNA reads TGTGCCTGGAGTCCTCTAGCGGGAATAGAGACCCAGTACTTC. Its translation: CAWSPLAGIETQYF.

V is TRBV6-1 and J is TRBJ2-7; D is undetermined. With 10 bases removed from V and 2 bases from J, the gap between germline ends came to 9 bases. CDR3 length: 11 amino acids. CDR1 is MNHNS, CDR2 SASEGT, per germline. The CDR3 DNA reads TGTGCCATTGGGCAGACCTACGAGCAGTACTTC. This translates into CAIGQTYEQYF.